This T cell receptor (beta chain) was profiled in a study of long-term antiretroviral therapy in people with HIV. V was clipped by 6 bases and J by 1 base, with 12 bases between them. The length of the CDR3 is 13 residues. In germline, CDR1 is GTSNPN, CDR2 SVGIG (reference sequence). They ran version v3.0 of the immunoSEQ assay at survey level. Measured with immunoSEQ multiplex PCR; TCRdb has only the in-frame clones, and not every one. The data contain roughly 15,000 clones, 88% of them seen just once; the ten biggest clones take up roughly 14%. The rearrangement uses TRBV30 and TRBJ1-2; TRBD1 might be the D (6 bases). This specimen was unsorted PBMCs, taken 2.2 to 2.3 years before starting antiretroviral therapy. The clonotype comes from a woman aged 30 to 39 with HIV. The CDR3 DNA follows: TGTGCCTGCGAACAGGGCGTTAACTATGGCTACACCTTC. Amino acid sequence: CACEQGVNYGYTF.